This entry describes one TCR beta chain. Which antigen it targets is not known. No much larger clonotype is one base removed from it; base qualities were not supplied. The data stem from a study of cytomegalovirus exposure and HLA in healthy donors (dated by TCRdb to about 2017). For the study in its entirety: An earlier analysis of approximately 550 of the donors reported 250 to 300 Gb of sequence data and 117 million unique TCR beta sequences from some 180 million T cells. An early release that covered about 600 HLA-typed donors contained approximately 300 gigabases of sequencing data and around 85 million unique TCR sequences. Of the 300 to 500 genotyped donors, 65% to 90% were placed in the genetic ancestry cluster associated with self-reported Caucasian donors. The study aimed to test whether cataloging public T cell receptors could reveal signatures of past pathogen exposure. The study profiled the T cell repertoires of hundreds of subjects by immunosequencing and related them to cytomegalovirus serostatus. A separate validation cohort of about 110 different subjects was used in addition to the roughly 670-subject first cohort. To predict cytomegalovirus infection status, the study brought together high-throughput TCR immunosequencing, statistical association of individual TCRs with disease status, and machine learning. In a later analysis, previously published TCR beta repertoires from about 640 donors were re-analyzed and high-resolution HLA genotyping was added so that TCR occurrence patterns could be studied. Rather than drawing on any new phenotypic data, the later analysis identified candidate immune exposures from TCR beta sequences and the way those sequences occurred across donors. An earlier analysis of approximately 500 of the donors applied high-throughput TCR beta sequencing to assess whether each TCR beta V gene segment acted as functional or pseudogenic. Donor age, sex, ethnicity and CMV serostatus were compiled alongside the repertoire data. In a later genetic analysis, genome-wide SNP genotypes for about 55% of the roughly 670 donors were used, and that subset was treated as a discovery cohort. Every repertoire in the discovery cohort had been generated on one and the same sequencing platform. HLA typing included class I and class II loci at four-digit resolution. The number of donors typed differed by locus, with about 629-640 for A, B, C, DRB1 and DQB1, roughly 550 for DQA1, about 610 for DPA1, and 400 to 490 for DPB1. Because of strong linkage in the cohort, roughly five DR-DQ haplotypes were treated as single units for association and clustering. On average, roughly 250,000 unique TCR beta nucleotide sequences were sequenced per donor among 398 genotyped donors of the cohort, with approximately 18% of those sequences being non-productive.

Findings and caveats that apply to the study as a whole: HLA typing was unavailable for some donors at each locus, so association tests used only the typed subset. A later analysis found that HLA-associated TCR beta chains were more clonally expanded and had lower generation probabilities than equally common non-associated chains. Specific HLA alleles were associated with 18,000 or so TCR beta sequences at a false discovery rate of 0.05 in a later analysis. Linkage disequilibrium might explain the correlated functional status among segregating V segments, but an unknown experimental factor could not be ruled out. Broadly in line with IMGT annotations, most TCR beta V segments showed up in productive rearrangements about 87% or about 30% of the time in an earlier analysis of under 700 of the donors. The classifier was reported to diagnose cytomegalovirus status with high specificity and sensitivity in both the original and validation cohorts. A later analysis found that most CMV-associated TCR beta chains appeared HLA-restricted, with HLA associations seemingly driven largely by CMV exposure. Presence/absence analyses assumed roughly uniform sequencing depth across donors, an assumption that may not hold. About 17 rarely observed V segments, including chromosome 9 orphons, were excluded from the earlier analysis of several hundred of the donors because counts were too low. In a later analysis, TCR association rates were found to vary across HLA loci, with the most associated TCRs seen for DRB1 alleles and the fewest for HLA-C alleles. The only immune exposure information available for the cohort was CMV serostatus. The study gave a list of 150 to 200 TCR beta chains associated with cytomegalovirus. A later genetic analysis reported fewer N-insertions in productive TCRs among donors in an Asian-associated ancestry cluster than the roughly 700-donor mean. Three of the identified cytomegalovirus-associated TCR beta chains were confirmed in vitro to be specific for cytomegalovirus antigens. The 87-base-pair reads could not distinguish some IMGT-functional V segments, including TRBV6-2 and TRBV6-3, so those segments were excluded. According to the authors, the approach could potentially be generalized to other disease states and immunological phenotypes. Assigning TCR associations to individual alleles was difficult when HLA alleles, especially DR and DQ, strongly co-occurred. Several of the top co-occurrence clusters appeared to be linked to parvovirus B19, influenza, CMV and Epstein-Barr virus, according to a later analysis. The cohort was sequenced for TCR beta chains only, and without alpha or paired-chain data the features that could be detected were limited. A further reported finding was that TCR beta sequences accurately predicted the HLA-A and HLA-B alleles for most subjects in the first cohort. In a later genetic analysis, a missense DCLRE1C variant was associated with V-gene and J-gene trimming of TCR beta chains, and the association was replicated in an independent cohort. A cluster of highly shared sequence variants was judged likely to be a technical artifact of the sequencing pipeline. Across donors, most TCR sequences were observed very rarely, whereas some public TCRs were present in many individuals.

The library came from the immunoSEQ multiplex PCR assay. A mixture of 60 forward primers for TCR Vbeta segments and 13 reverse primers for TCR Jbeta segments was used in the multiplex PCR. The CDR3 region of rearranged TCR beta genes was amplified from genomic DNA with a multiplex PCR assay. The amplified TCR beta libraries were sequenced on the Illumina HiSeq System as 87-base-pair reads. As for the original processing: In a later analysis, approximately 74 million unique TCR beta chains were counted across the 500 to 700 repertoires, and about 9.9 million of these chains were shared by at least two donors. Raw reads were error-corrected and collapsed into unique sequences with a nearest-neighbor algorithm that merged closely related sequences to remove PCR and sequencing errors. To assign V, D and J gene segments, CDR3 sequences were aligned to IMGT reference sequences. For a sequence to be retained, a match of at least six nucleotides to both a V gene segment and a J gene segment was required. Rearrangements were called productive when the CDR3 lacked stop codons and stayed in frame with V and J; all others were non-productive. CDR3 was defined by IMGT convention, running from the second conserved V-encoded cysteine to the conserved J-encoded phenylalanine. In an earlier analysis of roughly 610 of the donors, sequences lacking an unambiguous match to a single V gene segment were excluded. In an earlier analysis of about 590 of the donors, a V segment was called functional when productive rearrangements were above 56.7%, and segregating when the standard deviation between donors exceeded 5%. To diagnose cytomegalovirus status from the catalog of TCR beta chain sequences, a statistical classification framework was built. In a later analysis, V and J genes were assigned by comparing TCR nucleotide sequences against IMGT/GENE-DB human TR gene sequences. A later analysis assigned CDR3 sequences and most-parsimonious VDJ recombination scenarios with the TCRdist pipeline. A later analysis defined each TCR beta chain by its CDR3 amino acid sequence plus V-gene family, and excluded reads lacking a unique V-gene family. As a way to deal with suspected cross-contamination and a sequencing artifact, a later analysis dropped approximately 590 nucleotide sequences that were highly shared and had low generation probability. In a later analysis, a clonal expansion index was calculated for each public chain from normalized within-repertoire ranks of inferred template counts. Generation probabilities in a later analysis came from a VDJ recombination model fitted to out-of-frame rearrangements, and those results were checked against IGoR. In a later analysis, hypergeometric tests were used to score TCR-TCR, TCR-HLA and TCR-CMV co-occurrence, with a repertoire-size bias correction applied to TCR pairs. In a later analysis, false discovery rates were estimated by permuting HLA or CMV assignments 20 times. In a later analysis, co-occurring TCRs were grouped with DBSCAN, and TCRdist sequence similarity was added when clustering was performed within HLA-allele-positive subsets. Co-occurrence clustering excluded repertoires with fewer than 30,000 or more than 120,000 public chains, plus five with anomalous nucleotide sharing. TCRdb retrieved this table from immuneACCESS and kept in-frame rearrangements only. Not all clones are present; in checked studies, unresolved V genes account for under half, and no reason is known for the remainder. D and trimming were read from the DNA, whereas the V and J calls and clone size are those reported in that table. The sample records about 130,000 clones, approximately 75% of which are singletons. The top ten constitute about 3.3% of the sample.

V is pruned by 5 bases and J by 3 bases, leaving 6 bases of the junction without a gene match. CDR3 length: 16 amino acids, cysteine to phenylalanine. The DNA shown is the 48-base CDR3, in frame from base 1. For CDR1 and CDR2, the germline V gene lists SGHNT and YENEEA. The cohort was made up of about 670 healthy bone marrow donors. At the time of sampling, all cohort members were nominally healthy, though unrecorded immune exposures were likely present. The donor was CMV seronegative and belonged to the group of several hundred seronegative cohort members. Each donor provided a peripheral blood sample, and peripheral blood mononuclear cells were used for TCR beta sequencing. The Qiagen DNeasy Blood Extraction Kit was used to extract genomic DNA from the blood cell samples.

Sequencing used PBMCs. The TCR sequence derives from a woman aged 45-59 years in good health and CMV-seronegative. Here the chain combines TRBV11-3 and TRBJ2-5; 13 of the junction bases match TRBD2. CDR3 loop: CASSLGLAGLEETQYF. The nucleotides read TGTGCCAGCAGCCTGGGACTAGCGGGGCTCGAAGAGACCCAGTACTTC.